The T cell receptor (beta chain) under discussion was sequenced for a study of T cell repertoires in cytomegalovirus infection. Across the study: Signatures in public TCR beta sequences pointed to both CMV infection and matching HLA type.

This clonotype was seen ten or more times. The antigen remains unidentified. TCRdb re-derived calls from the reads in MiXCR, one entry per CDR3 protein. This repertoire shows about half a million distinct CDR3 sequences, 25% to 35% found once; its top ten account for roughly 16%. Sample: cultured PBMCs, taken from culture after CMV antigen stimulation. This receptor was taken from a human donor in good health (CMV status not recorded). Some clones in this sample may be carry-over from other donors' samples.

The CDR3 here is CASSLGGPGTGELFF. DNA for the CDR3: TGTGCCAGCAGTTTAGGAGGACCCGGCACCGGGGAGCTGTTTTTT. The chain carries TRBV12-3 or TRBV12-4 and TRBJ2-2; D ambiguous. The CDR3 loop spans 15 amino acids. V was cut by 1 base and J by 4 bases, with 10 bases left in between.